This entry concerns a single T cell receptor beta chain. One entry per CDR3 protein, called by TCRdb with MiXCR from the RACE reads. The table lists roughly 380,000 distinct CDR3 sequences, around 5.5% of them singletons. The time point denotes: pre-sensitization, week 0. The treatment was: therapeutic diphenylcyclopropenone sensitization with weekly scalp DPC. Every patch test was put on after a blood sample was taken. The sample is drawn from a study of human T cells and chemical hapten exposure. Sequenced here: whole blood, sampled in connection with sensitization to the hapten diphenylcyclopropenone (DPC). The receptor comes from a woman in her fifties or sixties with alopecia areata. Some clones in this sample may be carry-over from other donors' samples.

The CDR3 nucleotides read TGTGCCACCAGCAGAGGCACCCCTAGCACAGATACGCAGTATTTT. It yields the protein CATSRGTPSTDTQYF. The chain couples TRBV15 to TRBJ2-3; D is unclear. Germline CDR1 and CDR2: LNHNV and YYDKDF (reference sequence). CDR3 length: 15 amino acids. Trimming removed 1 base from V and 0 bases from J, with 8 bases in between.